This is a list of T cell receptor beta chains from one sample in a study of CD8+CD57+ T cells in acquired aplastic anemia. MiXCR, run by TCRdb on the reads, gives a single entry per CDR3 protein. The table records 80,000 or so distinct CDR3 sequences, about three quarters of them present only once. Sequencing was done on a sample of sorted CD4+, CD8+, or CD8+CD57+ T cells (not recorded which) from PBMCs. Receptor source: a human donor with aplastic anemia. The CDR3 runs from the conserved cysteine through the conserved F or W. A D gene is named only where the DNA matches it firmly. Not all rows give a size; the values are once, few, many and, for expanded clones, a class.

v_gene	d_gene	abundance	j_gene	CDR3aa	CDR3nt
TRBV9	NA	NA	TRBJ2-6	CASSVGSGSGANVLTF	TGTGCCAGCAGCGTAGGTTCAGGCTCTGGGGCCAACGTCCTGACTTTC
TRBV20-1	NA	NA	TRBJ2-1	CSALTGFQFF	TGCAGTGCCCTAACAGGATTCCAGTTCTTC
TRBV9	TRBD2	NA	TRBJ2-7	CARALLADSYEQYF	TGTGCTAGAGCCCTACTAGCGGACTCCTACGAGCAGTACTTC
TRBV27	TRBD1	many	TRBJ2-7	CASSDEGQGFDEQYF	TGTGCCAGCAGTGACGAGGGACAGGGTTTTGACGAGCAGTACTTC
TRBV9	TRBD1	NA	TRBJ2-7	CASSVGTGSTDEQYF	TGTGCCAGCAGCGTTGGGACAGGGAGTACCGACGAGCAGTACTTC
TRBV10-3	NA	NA	TRBJ2-7	CAISEPVGSAEQYF	TGTGCCATCAGTGAGCCGGTCGGTAGTGCCGAGCAGTACTTC
TRBV4-1	NA	few	TRBJ1-3	CASSQGPFSGNTIYF	TGCGCCAGCAGCCAAGGTCCTTTTTCTGGAAACACCATATATTTT
TRBV24-1	NA	few	TRBJ1-2	CATSDPSFGYTF	TGTGCCACCAGTGATCCCTCATTTGGCTACACCTTC
TRBV7-9	TRBD2	NA	TRBJ2-5	CASSLRGGRGAETQYF	TGTGCCAGCAGCTTACGTGGCGGGCGGGGGGCGGAGACCCAGTACTTC
TRBV7-2	NA	NA	TRBJ2-7	CASSSPGGEQYF	TGTGCCAGCAGCTCCCCAGGTGGCGAGCAGTACTTC
TRBV2	NA	NA	TRBJ2-1	CASSEQGSYNKQFF	TGTGCCAGCAGTGAACAGGGATCCTACAATAAGCAGTTCTTC
TRBV9	TRBD2	NA	TRBJ2-7	CASATGTTIDEQYF	TGTGCCAGCGCGACCGGGACTACCATAGATGAGCAGTACTTC
TRBV20-1	NA	NA	TRBJ1-2	CSASARINYGYTF	TGCAGTGCTAGTGCACGGATAAACTATGGCTACACCTTC
TRBV7-9	NA	once	TRBJ1-1	CASNMFPNTEAFF	TGTGCCAGCAATATGTTCCCGAACACTGAAGCTTTCTTT
TRBV20-1	NA	NA	TRBJ1-3	CSARDPGGNTIYF	TGCAGTGCTAGAGATCCAGGAGGAAACACCATATATTTT
TRBV7-2	TRBD2	NA	TRBJ2-2	CASSPLIAGVGELFF	TGTGCCAGCAGCCCTCTTATAGCGGGAGTCGGGGAGCTGTTTTTT
TRBV20-1	NA	NA	TRBJ1-5	CSARVPGSQPQHF	TGCAGTGCTAGGGTACCGGGGAGTCAGCCCCAGCATTTT
TRBV11-1	TRBD2	NA	TRBJ2-3	CASGERAGGSTDTQYF	TGTGCCAGCGGCGAGAGAGCGGGGGGGAGCACAGATACGCAGTATTTT
TRBV20-1	NA	NA	TRBJ2-2	CSARKRRNGELFF	TGCAGTGCTAGAAAGAGGCGGAACGGGGAGCTGTTTTTT
TRBV10-2	NA	NA	TRBJ1-2	CASSESNIRTALPGYTF	TGCGCCAGCAGTGAGTCAAATATTAGGACAGCTTTACCTGGCTACACCTTC
TRBV20-1	NA	NA	TRBJ2-1	CSASGTLSYNEQFF	TGCAGTGCTAGCGGGACACTCTCCTACAATGAGCAGTTCTTC
TRBV7-2	TRBD2	NA	TRBJ2-7	CASSRDYSYEQYF	TGTGCCAGCAGCCGGGACTACTCCTACGAGCAGTACTTC
TRBV19	NA	NA	TRBJ2-7	CASSIRSGTYEQYF	TGTGCCAGTAGTATACGATCAGGGACCTACGAGCAGTACTTC
TRBV19	NA	once	TRBJ1-1	CASILNPGTEAFF	TGTGCCAGTATACTTAACCCGGGCACTGAAGCTTTCTTT
TRBV19	TRBD1	NA	TRBJ1-1	CASMRTGKAFF	TGTGCCAGTATGAGGACAGGGAAAGCTTTCTTT
TRBV14	TRBD2	NA	TRBJ2-5	CASSQAGLAGQETQYF	TGTGCCAGCAGCCAAGCCGGACTAGCGGGGCAAGAGACCCAGTACTTC
TRBV10-1	TRBD1	NA	TRBJ2-7	CASPNRGSYEQYF	TGCGCCAGCCCGAACAGGGGTAGCTACGAGCAGTACTTC
TRBV10-3	NA	few	TRBJ1-1	CAILGGPGTEAFF	TGTGCCATCCTAGGGGGGCCCGGCACTGAAGCTTTCTTT
TRBV20-1	TRBD1	NA	TRBJ1-6	CSAGLGGGGGRRNSPLHF	TGCAGTGCTGGCCTGGGGGGAGGGGGCGGTCGACGGAATTCACCCCTCCACTTT
TRBV20-1	NA	NA	TRBJ2-1	CSARNNEQFF	TGCAGTGCTCGCAACAATGAGCAGTTCTTC
TRBV20-1	TRBD1	many	TRBJ1-5	CSARQGGDQPQHF	TGCAGTGCTAGGCAAGGGGGCGATCAGCCCCAGCATTTT